A selection of T cell receptor beta chains follows, all from one sample in a study of shared T cell receptors in the human thymus. TCRdb's copy holds only in-frame clones and misses some; the assay was immunoSEQ multiplex PCR. In the table there are 700,000 or so clones, 80% to 90% of which are singletons. The data also belong to a second study, concerning human thymus T cells.

Sample: thymocytes. These receptors came from a girl under three years old with a congenital heart defect. Both conserved end residues are part of each CDR3. A D gene is named only where the DNA matches it firmly. Only some rows state a clone size, as once, few, many or a class for expanded clones.

d_call	v_call	j_call	clone_size	cdr3_aa	cdr3_nt
TRBD1	TRBV7-9	TRBJ2-7	NA	CASSLYREGTGGPYEQYF	TGTGCCAGCAGCTTGTACCGGGAGGGGACAGGGGGACCCTACGAGCAGTACTTC
NA	TRBV11-2	TRBJ2-1	NA	CASSLAVCGSSYNEQFF	TGTGCCAGCAGCTTAGCAGTCTGCGGAAGCTCCTACAATGAGCAGTTCTTC
TRBD1	TRBV2	TRBJ1-3	NA	CASRIEKRDRPTGNTIYF	TGTGCCAGCAGGATAGAAAAAAGGGACAGGCCCACGGGAAACACCATATATTTT
TRBD1	TRBV6-1	TRBJ1-1	NA	CASPGTGTGGRAFF	TGTGCCAGCCCCGGTACCGGGACAGGGGGCAGAGCTTTCTTT
NA	TRBV12-5	TRBJ1-1	NA	CASGLDRTNTEAFF	TGTGCTAGTGGTTTGGACAGAACGAACACTGAAGCTTTCTTT
NA	TRBV6-1	TRBJ1-3	NA	CASSQGWGNTIYF	TGTGCCAGCAGCCAGGGGTGGGGAAACACCATATATTTT
TRBD1	TRBV5-1	TRBJ1-6	NA	CASSQTGTGLPNSPLHF	TGCGCCAGCAGCCAGACCGGGACAGGGTTGCCTAATTCCCCCCTCCACTTT
NA	TRBV5-6	TRBJ1-2	few	CASSLWQGYGYTF	TGTGCCAGCAGCTTGTGGCAGGGCTATGGCTACACCTTC
NA	TRBV6-6	TRBJ1-5	few	CASSTIQAGSNQPQHF	TGTGCCAGCAGTACCATACAGGCAGGGAGCAATCAGCCCCAGCATTTT
TRBD2	TRBV20-1	TRBJ2-1	NA	CSARKGTSQFF	TGCAGTGCTAGAAAAGGGACTAGTCAGTTCTTC
NA	TRBV28	TRBJ1-1	NA	CASSFRGPDTEAFF	TGTGCCAGCAGTTTTAGGGGCCCCGACACTGAAGCTTTCTTT
NA	TRBV27	TRBJ1-2	NA	CASSPGRGNYGYTF	TGTGCCAGCAGTCCTGGCCGGGGGAACTATGGCTACACCTTC
NA	TRBV5-6	TRBJ1-2	NA	CASSLVRGGYTF	TGTGCCAGCAGCTTGGTCAGGGGCGGCTACACCTTC
TRBD1	TRBV9	TRBJ2-7	few	CASSVAGTGAPGEQYF	TGTGCCAGCAGCGTTGCCGGGACAGGGGCGCCTGGCGAGCAGTACTTC
TRBD2	TRBV7-2	TRBJ2-7	NA	CASSLTTTSGDSSYEQYF	TGTGCCAGCAGCTTAACAACGACTAGCGGGGATTCCTCCTACGAGCAGTACTTC
TRBD1	TRBV28	TRBJ2-1	few	CASRLRTGEFF	TGTGCCAGCAGATTAAGGACAGGAGAGTTCTTC
TRBD2	TRBV29-1	TRBJ2-1	NA	CSKLQRGGNEQFF	TGCAGCAAGCTACAGCGGGGGGGGAATGAGCAGTTCTTC
TRBD1	TRBV9	TRBJ2-5	NA	CASSVTARGRKQETQYF	TGTGCCAGCAGCGTTACGGCAAGGGGGCGCAAGCAAGAGACCCAGTACTTC
TRBD2	TRBV6-1	TRBJ2-2	NA	CASSEEGGIGTGGELFF	TGTGCCAGCAGTGAAGAGGGAGGGATTGGGACCGGAGGGGAGCTGTTTTTT
NA	TRBV4-3	TRBJ2-5	NA	CASSQDLPEGPPWGETQYF	TGCGCCAGCAGCCAAGATCTCCCCGAGGGCCCCCCGTGGGGAGAGACCCAGTACTTC
NA	TRBV5-8	TRBJ2-7	NA	CASSLQGLQAYEQYF	TGTGCCAGCAGCTTGCAGGGCCTCCAGGCCTACGAGCAGTACTTC
NA	TRBV23-1	TRBJ1-2	NA	CASSQRRTVPNYGYTF	TGCGCCAGCAGTCAAAGGAGGACGGTTCCTAACTATGGCTACACCTTC
NA	TRBV12-2	TRBJ2-1	NA	CATPRGSGGHSYNEQFF	TGTGCAACACCTCGGGGTAGCGGGGGCCATTCCTACAATGAGCAGTTCTTC
TRBD1	TRBV4-2	TRBJ1-1	NA	CASSHKNRDRGRRNTEAFF	TGTGCCAGCAGTCATAAGAACCGGGACAGGGGAAGGAGAAACACTGAAGCTTTCTTT
NA	TRBV4-1	TRBJ1-2	NA	CASSQDRRVVGPHNYGYTF	TGCGCCAGCAGCCAAGATCGTCGGGTTGTCGGCCCCCATAACTATGGCTACACCTTC
NA	TRBV4-3	TRBJ1-1	NA	CASSLEEGPVNTEAFF	TGCGCCAGCAGCCTCGAGGAGGGGCCGGTGAACACTGAAGCTTTCTTT
NA	TRBV27	TRBJ1-1	NA	CASSPPGNTEAFF	TGTGCCAGCAGCCCTCCCGGTAACACTGAAGCTTTCTTT
NA	TRBV6-5	TRBJ1-6	NA	CASSYAIGRDSPLHF	TGTGCCAGCAGTTATGCAATCGGGAGGGACTCACCCCTCCACTTT
TRBD2	TRBV4-3	TRBJ2-1	NA	CASSQESGGANEQFF	TGCGCCAGCAGCCAAGAGAGCGGGGGGGCCAATGAGCAGTTCTTC
TRBD1	TRBV19	TRBJ1-5	NA	CASSILQGADQPQHF	TGTGCCAGTAGTATTCTTCAGGGGGCTGACCAGCCCCAGCATTTT
TRBD1	TRBV6-1	TRBJ1-4	NA	CASSGNRDRGRGEKLFF	TGTGCCAGCAGTGGCAACCGGGACAGGGGGCGAGGTGAAAAACTGTTTTTT
NA	TRBV25-1	TRBJ1-5	NA	CASSFSNQPQHF	TGTGCCAGCTCGTTCAGCAATCAGCCCCAGCATTTT
TRBD1	TRBV6-5	TRBJ1-5	NA	CASSPTGALSKTQHF	TGTGCCAGCAGCCCGACAGGGGCACTCAGTAAGACCCAGCATTTT
NA	TRBV6-5	TRBJ2-1	NA	CASSYSTGSRSNEQFF	TGTGCCAGCAGTTACTCGACCGGGAGCCGGTCCAATGAGCAGTTCTTC